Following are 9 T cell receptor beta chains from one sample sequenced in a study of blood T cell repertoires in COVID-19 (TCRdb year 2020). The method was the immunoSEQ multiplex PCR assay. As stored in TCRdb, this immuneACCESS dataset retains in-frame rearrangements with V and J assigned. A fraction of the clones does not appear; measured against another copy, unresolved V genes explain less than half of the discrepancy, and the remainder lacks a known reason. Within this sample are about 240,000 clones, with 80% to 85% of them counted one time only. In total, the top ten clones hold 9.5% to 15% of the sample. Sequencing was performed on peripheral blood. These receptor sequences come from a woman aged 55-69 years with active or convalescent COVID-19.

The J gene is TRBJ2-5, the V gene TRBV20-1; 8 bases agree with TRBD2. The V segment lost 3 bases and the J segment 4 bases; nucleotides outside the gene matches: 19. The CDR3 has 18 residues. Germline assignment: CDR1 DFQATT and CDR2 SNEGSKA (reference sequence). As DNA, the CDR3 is TGCAGTGCTAGTGACCTGGGACCCGGGGGGGCGATCGGAGAGACCCAGTACTTC. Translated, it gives CSASDLGPGGAIGETQYF.

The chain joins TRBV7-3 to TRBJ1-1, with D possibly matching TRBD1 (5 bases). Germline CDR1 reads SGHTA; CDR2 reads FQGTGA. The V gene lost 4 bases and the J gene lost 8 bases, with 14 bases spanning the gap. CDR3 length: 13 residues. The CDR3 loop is CASSSTGGLEAFF. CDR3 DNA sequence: TGTGCCAGCAGCTCAACGGGGGGTTTAGAAGCTTTCTTT.

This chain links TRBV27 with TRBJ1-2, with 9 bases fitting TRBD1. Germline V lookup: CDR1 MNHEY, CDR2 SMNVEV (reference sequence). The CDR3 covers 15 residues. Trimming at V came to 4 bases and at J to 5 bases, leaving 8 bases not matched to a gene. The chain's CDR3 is CASSSKTGGGYGYTF. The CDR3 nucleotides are TGTGCCAGCAGTTCCAAGACAGGGGGAGGGTATGGCTACACCTTC.

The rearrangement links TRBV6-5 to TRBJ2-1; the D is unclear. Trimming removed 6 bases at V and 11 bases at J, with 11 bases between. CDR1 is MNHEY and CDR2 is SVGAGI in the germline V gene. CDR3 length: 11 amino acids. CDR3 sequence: CASSSLLQQFF. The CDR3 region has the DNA TGTGCCAGCAGCTCGCTACTTCAGCAGTTCTTC.

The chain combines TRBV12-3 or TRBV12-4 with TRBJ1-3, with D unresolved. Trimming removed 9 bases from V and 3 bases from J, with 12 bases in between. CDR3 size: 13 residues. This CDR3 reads CASSVAYGNTIYF. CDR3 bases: TGTGCCAGTTCGGTTGCCTATGGAAACACCATATATTTT.

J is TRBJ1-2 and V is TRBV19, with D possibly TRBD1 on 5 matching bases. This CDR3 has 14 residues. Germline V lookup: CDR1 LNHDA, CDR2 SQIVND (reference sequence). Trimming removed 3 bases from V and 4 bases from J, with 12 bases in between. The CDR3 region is CASSIAGDGYGYTF. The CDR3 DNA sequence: TGTGCCAGTAGTATTGCGGGGGACGGCTATGGCTACACCTTC.

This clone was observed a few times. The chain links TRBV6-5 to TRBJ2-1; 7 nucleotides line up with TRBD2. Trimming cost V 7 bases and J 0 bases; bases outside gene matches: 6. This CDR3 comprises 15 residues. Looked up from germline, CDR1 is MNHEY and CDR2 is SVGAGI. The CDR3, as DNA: TGTGCCAGCACTGTCGGGAGGAGCTCCTACAATGAGCAGTTCTTC. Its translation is CASTVGRSSYNEQFF.

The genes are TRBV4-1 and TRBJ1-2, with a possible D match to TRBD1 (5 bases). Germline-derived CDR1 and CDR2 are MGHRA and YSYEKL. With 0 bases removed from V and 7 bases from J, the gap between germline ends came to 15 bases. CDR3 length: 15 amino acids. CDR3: CASSQDAGELGGYTF. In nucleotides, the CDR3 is TGCGCCAGCAGCCAAGATGCGGGGGAACTAGGTGGCTACACCTTC.

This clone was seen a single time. The CDR3 region has the DNA TGTGCCAGCAGCCAATGGGACAGATATCAGCCCCAGCATTTT. Encoded protein: CASSQWDRYQPQHF. This chain uses TRBV7-9 with TRBJ1-5, with 7 bases aligning to TRBD1. Germline V gene sequence: CDR1 SEHNR, CDR2 FQNEAQ (reference sequence). After removal of 5 bases from V and 5 bases from J, the junction contained 6 bases not matched to a gene. The CDR3 sequence is 14 residues long.